This T cell receptor beta chain appears in the sequencing data of a study of OX40 agonist ivuxolimab in advanced cancers. Whole-study context: Partial responses were achieved by three patients, of whom one had hepatocellular carcinoma and two had cutaneous melanoma.

Data came from immunoSEQ multiplex PCR; TCRdb stores just in-frame clones and leaves some out. The table has 80,000 to 85,000 clones, about 88% seen once. CDR1 and CDR2 (germline): SGHDN, FVKESK. V lost 5 bases and J lost 7; bases outside the gene matches: 5. This CDR3 is built from 13 residues. Peripheral blood came from all dose cohorts at three timepoints. The source is an adult with an advanced solid tumor such as melanoma, head and neck, liver or kidney cancer. Sequenced material: CD4+ or CD8+ T cells sorted from blood, taken in a trial of the OX40 agonist ivuxolimab. This chain uses TRBV14 with TRBJ1-5; 7 bases are a match to TRBD1. CDR3 loop: CASSATGVQPQHF. CDR3 sequence (DNA): TGTGCCAGCAGCGCCACAGGGGTCCAGCCCCAGCATTTT.